Shown below are 10 T cell receptor beta chains from a single sample sequenced in a study of identical twins. TCRdb processed the 5' RACE reads anew with MiXCR; each CDR3 protein has one entry. The sample includes approximately 150,000 distinct CDR3 sequences, roughly 3.5% seen only once; the top ten take around 8%. Sequencing was done on a sample of memory T cells sorted from blood. All receptors come from a man aged 18 to 29 in good health.

The chain employs TRBV5-6 and TRBJ2-3; D possibly matches TRBD1 or TRBD2 (5 bases each). Trimming shortened V by 3 bases and J by 2 bases, and 13 bases separated the two germline ends. The CDR3 length is 15 residues. Germline assignment: CDR1 SGHDT and CDR2 YYEEEE. The DNA for the CDR3 is TGTGCCAGCAGCTCGGGACCGACAATCACAGATACGCAGTATTTT. This encodes CASSSGPTITDTQYF. The whole variable domain, remainder taken from reference TRBV5-6 and TRBJ2-3, is DAGVTQSPTHLIKTRGQQVTLRCSPKSGHDTVSWYQQALGQGPQFIFQYYEEEERQRGNFPDRFSGHQFPNYSSELNVNALLLGDSALYLCASSSGPTITDTQYFGPGTRLTVL.

This clonotype occurred many times. The J gene is TRBJ1-2, the V gene TRBV6-5; D is unclear. This CDR3 spans 15 amino acids. The germline gives CDR1 MNHEY, CDR2 SVGAGI. Trimming left V 0 bases short and J 2 bases short, with 10 bases between. CDR3 residues: CASSYSYGENYGYTF. CDR3 bases: TGTGCCAGCAGTTACTCGTATGGGGAGAACTATGGCTACACCTTC.

This clonotype has a count of ten or more. This rearrangement joins TRBV19 to TRBJ2-1; D is possibly TRBD1 or TRBD2 (5 bases each). This CDR3 is 15 amino acids long. Trimming left V 3 bases short and J 0 bases short, with 9 bases between. Germline CDR1 and CDR2: LNHDA and SQIVND (reference sequence). The CDR3 loop reads CASSIGASSYNEQFF. The CDR3 DNA reads TGTGCCAGTAGTATCGGGGCTAGCTCCTACAATGAGCAGTTCTTC.

This clonotype has ten or more counts. This chain joins TRBV10-3 and TRBJ2-2; D is possibly TRBD2 (5 bases). There are 15 residues in the CDR3. The V gene lost 5 bases and the J gene lost 3 bases, with 13 bases spanning the gap. Germline CDR1 is ENHRY and CDR2 is SYGVKD. The CDR3, as DNA: TGTGCCATCAGTCACTCGGGAAGGGACACCGGGGAGCTGTTTTTT. Its translation is CAISHSGRDTGELFF.

This clonotype was counted many times. The chain employs TRBV5-5 and TRBJ1-5, with 10 bases fitting TRBD1. With V trimmed by 4 bases and J by 4 bases, 14 bases remained unmatched. Germline CDR1 is SGHKS and CDR2 is YYEKEE (reference sequence). There are 18 residues in the CDR3. Here the CDR3 DNA reads TGTGCCAGCAGCCGCCGCCTAGACGGACAGGGGGGAAATCAGCCCCAGCATTTT. This codes for CASSRRLDGQGGNQPQHF.

This clonotype was seen at least ten times. An end of the junction does not agree with germline; a read error may underlie this. The chain couples TRBV2 to TRBJ2-1; TRBD2 aligns across 10 bases. Germline V gene sequence: CDR1 SNHLY, CDR2 FYNNEI. The CDR3 is 13 amino acids. CDR3 bases: TGTGCCAGCAGTGATCGGTATGGGCTAGCGGGAGAATTC. Amino acids: CASSDRYGLAGEF.

This clonotype was detected ten times or more. The genes are TRBV14 and TRBJ1-6; D remains unclear. CDR1 SGHDN and CDR2 FVKESK come from the germline V gene. The CDR3 is made up of 17 amino acids. Trimming removed 0 bases at V and 0 bases at J, with 9 bases between. For the CDR3, the DNA is TGTGCCAGCAGCCAAGAGCGCCCGAGCTCCTATAATTCACCCCTCCACTTT. Protein sequence: CASSQERPSSYNSPLHF.

This clonotype appeared a few times. V is TRBV20-1 and J is TRBJ2-5; maybe TRBD1 (6 bases). Germline V lookup: CDR1 DFQATT, CDR2 SNEGSKA (reference sequence). The CDR3 runs 15 residues. V lost 4 bases and J lost 0, with 15 bases in between. CDR3 residues: CSAIAGERDQETQYF. CDR3 coding DNA: TGCAGTGCTATTGCAGGGGAAAGAGACCAAGAGACCCAGTACTTC.

This clonotype was seen ten or more times. The chain links TRBV6-1 to TRBJ2-7; 15 bases are shared with TRBD2. The CDR3 length is 15 residues. The junction had 7 bases not matched to a gene; V was cut back by 11 bases and J by 2 bases. Per germline, CDR1 MNHNS and CDR2 SASEGT. The CDR3 region has the DNA TGTGCCGGGGGACTAGCGGGAGGACCGACCTACGAGCAGTACTTC. Translating it yields CAGGLAGGPTYEQYF.

In its sample, this clonotype was seen many times. This chain uses TRBV19 with TRBJ2-1, with D possibly being TRBD2 (6 bases). V lost 0 bases, J lost 2 bases, and 8 bases lay in between. The V gene's germline CDR1 is LNHDA and CDR2 SQIVND (reference sequence). CDR3 size: 15 residues. The CDR3, as DNA: TGTGCCAGTAGTATAGAGGGCGGGACCTACAATGAGCAGTTCTTC. Translating gives CASSIEGGTYNEQFF.